This T cell receptor (beta chain) emerged from a study of blood T cell repertoires in COVID-19. CDR3 size: 14 residues. From germline, CDR1 is MNHNY and CDR2 SVGAGI (reference sequence). J lost 7 bases, V lost 6 bases, and 9 bases had no gene match. This clone was found once. Here immunoSEQ multiplex PCR was the method, and the copy in TCRdb shows in-frame clones only, minus some. The sample lists some 510,000 clones; roughly 90% were seen once. The TCR was taken from a woman between 40 and 55 years old who had recovered from COVID-19. The chain employs TRBV6-6 and TRBJ1-5; TRBD1 agrees at 7 bases. The sample was PBMCs or T cells enriched from blood (not recorded which). The CDR3 region has the DNA TGTGCCAGCAGAGTGGGACAGATCGAGCAGCCCCAGCATTTT. Translation: CASRVGQIEQPQHF.